Listed below are T cell receptor beta chains from one sample, sequenced in a study of response to subunit inactivated influenza vaccine. MiXCR, run by TCRdb on the RT-PCR reads, gives a single entry per CDR3 protein. The sample lists around 480,000 distinct CDR3 sequences, 16% seen once, with less than 4% in the top ten. This specimen consisted of CD4+ T cells sorted from PBMCs, obtained less than 25 months after vaccination. The receptors stem from a man between 50 and 69 years old who received an inactivated influenza vaccine. Both conserved end residues are part of each CDR3. The order of the fields is V gene, clone size, J gene, CDR3 protein. Clone size is given for some rows only: seen once, a few or many times, or a class if the clone is expanded.

V gene: TRBV6-2/TRBV6-3; clone size: NA; J gene: TRBJ2-7; CDR3 protein: CASSYSGRDHSYEQYF
V gene: TRBV6-2/TRBV6-3; clone size: NA; J gene: TRBJ1-1; CDR3 protein: CASSYSGRGHTEAFF
V gene: TRBV18; clone size: NA; J gene: TRBJ1-1; CDR3 protein: CASSLAGQGYTEAFF
V gene: TRBV20-1; clone size: NA; J gene: TRBJ2-1; CDR3 protein: CSARDVERGPYNEQFF
V gene: TRBV4-1; clone size: few; J gene: TRBJ1-4; CDR3 protein: CASSQNFPGPTNEKLFF
V gene: TRBV12-3/TRBV12-4; clone size: NA; J gene: TRBJ2-5; CDR3 protein: CASSSGTSGTGETQYF
V gene: TRBV21-1; clone size: few; J gene: TRBJ1-1; CDR3 protein: CASSENRGRRTEAFF
V gene: TRBV6-2/TRBV6-3; clone size: NA; J gene: TRBJ2-1; CDR3 protein: CASSHPGYNEQFF
V gene: TRBV6-2/TRBV6-3; clone size: few; J gene: TRBJ1-2; CDR3 protein: CASSHRGGYTF
V gene: TRBV10-3; clone size: few; J gene: TRBJ2-2; CDR3 protein: CAIKGGSRTGELFF
V gene: TRBV12-3/TRBV12-4; clone size: NA; J gene: TRBJ1-2; CDR3 protein: CASRPDRASGYTF
V gene: TRBV28; clone size: NA; J gene: TRBJ2-3; CDR3 protein: CASSFGSFGTSTDTQYF
V gene: TRBV18; clone size: many; J gene: TRBJ2-1; CDR3 protein: CASSKTSGTYNEQFF
V gene: TRBV6-2/TRBV6-3; clone size: NA; J gene: TRBJ1-4; CDR3 protein: CASSSPTRDRGRNEKLFF
V gene: TRBV12-3/TRBV12-4; clone size: NA; J gene: TRBJ2-7; CDR3 protein: CASSLWASGRTNYEQYF
V gene: TRBV10-3; clone size: few; J gene: TRBJ1-5; CDR3 protein: CAISATGGQPQHF
V gene: TRBV29-1; clone size: few; J gene: TRBJ2-3; CDR3 protein: CSVASGGIVDTQYF
V gene: TRBV20-1; clone size: once; J gene: TRBJ2-1; CDR3 protein: CSAITGTGGDEQFF
V gene: TRBV2; clone size: NA; J gene: TRBJ2-3; CDR3 protein: CASSARTSGGSSTQYF
V gene: TRBV7-9; clone size: many; J gene: TRBJ2-1; CDR3 protein: CASSEYGTGNSNEQFF
V gene: TRBV6-5; clone size: few; J gene: TRBJ2-5; CDR3 protein: CASRYGAGLGETQYF
V gene: TRBV29-1; clone size: few; J gene: TRBJ2-3; CDR3 protein: CSVDNPTGGTDTQYF
V gene: TRBV20-1; clone size: few; J gene: TRBJ2-5; CDR3 protein: CSARDFQGNQETQYF
V gene: TRBV7-9; clone size: NA; J gene: TRBJ2-5; CDR3 protein: CASSFPTGQKETQYF
V gene: TRBV30; clone size: NA; J gene: TRBJ2-3; CDR3 protein: CAWSPGTGPDTQYF
V gene: TRBV5-1; clone size: NA; J gene: TRBJ2-7; CDR3 protein: CASSLQGRGYEQYF
V gene: TRBV20-1; clone size: many; J gene: TRBJ2-3; CDR3 protein: CSANDRGPGDTQYF
V gene: TRBV7-2; clone size: NA; J gene: TRBJ1-1; CDR3 protein: CASSLFGPTYGHTEAFF
V gene: TRBV12-3/TRBV12-4; clone size: NA; J gene: TRBJ2-1; CDR3 protein: CASSLFLTGGDEQFF
V gene: TRBV12-3/TRBV12-4; clone size: few; J gene: TRBJ2-7; CDR3 protein: CASTGTGASYEQYF
V gene: TRBV10-3; clone size: few; J gene: TRBJ2-5; CDR3 protein: CAISTGAGETQYF
V gene: TRBV6-2/TRBV6-3; clone size: few; J gene: TRBJ2-7; CDR3 protein: CASSYERLYEQYF
V gene: TRBV20-1; clone size: NA; J gene: TRBJ2-1; CDR3 protein: CSASSQGNLRNEQFF
V gene: TRBV7-9; clone size: NA; J gene: TRBJ2-2; CDR3 protein: CARSAGTGPTGELFF
V gene: TRBV5-1; clone size: NA; J gene: TRBJ2-3; CDR3 protein: CASSFIQGGGTDTQYF
V gene: TRBV3-1; clone size: NA; J gene: TRBJ2-7; CDR3 protein: CASSHTGLSGRGEQYF
V gene: TRBV20-1; clone size: NA; J gene: TRBJ2-1; CDR3 protein: CSAQRQGGNEQFF
V gene: TRBV3-1; clone size: few; J gene: TRBJ2-1; CDR3 protein: CASSGVLAETSYNEQFF
V gene: TRBV2; clone size: NA; J gene: TRBJ2-5; CDR3 protein: CASRSGEAGEAQYF
V gene: TRBV5-1; clone size: NA; J gene: TRBJ2-2; CDR3 protein: CASSRRGQANTGELFF
V gene: TRBV10-3; clone size: NA; J gene: TRBJ2-2; CDR3 protein: CAIKGEQGPTGELFF
V gene: TRBV9; clone size: NA; J gene: TRBJ2-7; CDR3 protein: CASASGGLGEQYF
V gene: TRBV16; clone size: NA; J gene: TRBJ1-5; CDR3 protein: CASSQSVLSNQPQHF
V gene: TRBV27; clone size: NA; J gene: TRBJ2-1; CDR3 protein: CASSLSAGAYNEQFF
V gene: TRBV7-7; clone size: many; J gene: TRBJ2-5; CDR3 protein: CASGSGRAWQETQYF
V gene: TRBV18; clone size: NA; J gene: TRBJ2-2; CDR3 protein: CASSPVPSGSQYTGELFF
V gene: TRBV20-1; clone size: many; J gene: TRBJ2-4; CDR3 protein: CSASGMADAAKNIQYF
V gene: TRBV6-5; clone size: few; J gene: TRBJ2-1; CDR3 protein: CASSYRKEQFF
V gene: TRBV4-2; clone size: many; J gene: TRBJ1-4; CDR3 protein: CASSPGTANEKLFF
V gene: TRBV12-3/TRBV12-4; clone size: NA; J gene: TRBJ2-5; CDR3 protein: CASSLSAGGAETQYF
V gene: TRBV12-3/TRBV12-4; clone size: NA; J gene: TRBJ2-2; CDR3 protein: CASSLQGFTGELFF
V gene: TRBV5-6; clone size: NA; J gene: TRBJ2-7; CDR3 protein: CASSFWRGIGEQYF